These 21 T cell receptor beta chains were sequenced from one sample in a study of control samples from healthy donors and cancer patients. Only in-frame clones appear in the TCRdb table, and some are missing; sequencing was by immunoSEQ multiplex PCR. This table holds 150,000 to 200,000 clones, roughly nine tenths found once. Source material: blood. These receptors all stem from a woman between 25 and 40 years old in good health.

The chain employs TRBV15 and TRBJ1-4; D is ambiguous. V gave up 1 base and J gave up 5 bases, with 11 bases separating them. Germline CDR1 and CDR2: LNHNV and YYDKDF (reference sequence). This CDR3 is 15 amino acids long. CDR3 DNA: TGTGCCACCAGCAGAGGGTTCGGAACGAATGAAAAACTGTTTTTT. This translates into CATSRGFGTNEKLFF. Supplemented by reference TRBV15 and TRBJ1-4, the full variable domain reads DAMVIQNPRYQVTQFGKPVTLSCSQTLNHNVMYWYQQKSSQAPKLLFHYYDKDFNNEADTPDNFQSRRPNTSFCFLDIRSPGLGDTAMYLCATSRGFGTNEKLFFGSGTQLSVL.

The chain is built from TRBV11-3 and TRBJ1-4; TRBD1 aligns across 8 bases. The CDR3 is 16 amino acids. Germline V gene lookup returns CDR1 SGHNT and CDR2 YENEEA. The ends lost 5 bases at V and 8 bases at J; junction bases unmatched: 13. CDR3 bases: TGTGCCAGCAGCCCCGGGACAGGAACTTTGGGGGAAAAACTGTTTTTT. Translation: CASSPGTGTLGEKLFF.

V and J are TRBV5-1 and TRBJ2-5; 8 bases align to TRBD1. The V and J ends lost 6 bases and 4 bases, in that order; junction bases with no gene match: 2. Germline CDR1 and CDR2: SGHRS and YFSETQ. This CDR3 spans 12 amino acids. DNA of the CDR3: TGCGCCAGCACCGGACAGGGAGAGACCCAGTACTTC. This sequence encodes CASTGQGETQYF.

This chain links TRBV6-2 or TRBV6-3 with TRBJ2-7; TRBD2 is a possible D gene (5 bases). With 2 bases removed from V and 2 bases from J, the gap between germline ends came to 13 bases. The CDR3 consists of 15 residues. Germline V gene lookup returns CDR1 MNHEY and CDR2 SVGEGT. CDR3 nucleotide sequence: TGTGCCAGCAGTTACGCTACTAGGGCGACCTACGAGCAGTACTTC. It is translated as CASSYATRATYEQYF.

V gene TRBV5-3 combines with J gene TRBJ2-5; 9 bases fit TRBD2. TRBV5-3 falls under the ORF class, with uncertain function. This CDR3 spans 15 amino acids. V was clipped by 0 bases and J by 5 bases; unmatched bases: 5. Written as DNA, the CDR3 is TGTGCCAGAAGCTTGGTGCTAGCGGGAAGGGAGACCCAGTACTTC. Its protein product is CARSLVLAGRETQYF.

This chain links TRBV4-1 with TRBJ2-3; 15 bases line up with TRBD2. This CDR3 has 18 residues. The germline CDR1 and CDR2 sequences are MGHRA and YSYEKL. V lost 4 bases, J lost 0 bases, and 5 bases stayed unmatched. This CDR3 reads CASSPGLAGGPSTDTQYF. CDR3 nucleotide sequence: TGCGCCAGCAGCCCCGGACTAGCGGGGGGGCCTAGCACAGATACGCAGTATTTT.

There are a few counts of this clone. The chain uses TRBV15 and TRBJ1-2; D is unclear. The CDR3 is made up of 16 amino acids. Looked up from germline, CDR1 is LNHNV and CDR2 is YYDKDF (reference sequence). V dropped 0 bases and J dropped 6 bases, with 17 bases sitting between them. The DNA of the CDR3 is TGTGCCACCAGCAGAGATGGCAGGAGGACTAATCATGGCTACACCTTC. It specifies CATSRDGRRTNHGYTF.

In nucleotides, the CDR3 is TGTGCCAGCTCCCCCGGGACAGGGTCTTCACCCCTCCACTTT. The encoded protein is CASSPGTGSSPLHF. V and J are TRBV18 and TRBJ1-6; 9 nucleotides match TRBD1. Germline V gene sequence: CDR1 KGHSH, CDR2 LQKENI. This CDR3 has 14 amino acids. J lost 9 bases, V lost 6 bases, and 6 bases had no gene match.

The DNA of the CDR3 is TGTGCCAGCAGTCCCAATCGGAACACTGAAGCTTTCTTT. Its translation: CASSPNRNTEAFF. V gene TRBV12-3 or TRBV12-4 combines with J gene TRBJ1-1; no reliable D call. There are 13 residues in the CDR3. Between the trimmed V and J ends, which lost 5 bases and 1 base, there was a span of 8 bases.

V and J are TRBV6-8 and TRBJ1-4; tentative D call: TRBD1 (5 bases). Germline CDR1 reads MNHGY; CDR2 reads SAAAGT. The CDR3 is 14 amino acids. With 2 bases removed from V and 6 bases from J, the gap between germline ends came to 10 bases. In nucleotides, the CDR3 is TGTGCCAGCAGTTACGCCAGGGCGGATGAAAAACTGTTTTTT. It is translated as CASSYARADEKLFF.

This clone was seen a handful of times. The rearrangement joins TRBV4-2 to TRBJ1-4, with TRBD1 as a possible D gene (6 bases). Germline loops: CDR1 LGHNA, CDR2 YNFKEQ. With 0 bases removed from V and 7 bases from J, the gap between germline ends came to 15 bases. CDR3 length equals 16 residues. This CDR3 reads CASSQEWRGLAEKLFF. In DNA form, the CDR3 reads TGTGCCAGCAGCCAAGAGTGGCGGGGGCTAGCTGAAAAACTGTTTTTT.

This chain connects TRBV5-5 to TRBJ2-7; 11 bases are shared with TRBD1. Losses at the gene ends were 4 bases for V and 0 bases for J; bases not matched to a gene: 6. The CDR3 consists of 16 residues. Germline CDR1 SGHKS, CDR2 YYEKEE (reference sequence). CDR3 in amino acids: CASSPGTGGSSYEQYF. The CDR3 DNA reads TGTGCCAGCAGCCCCGGGACAGGGGGGAGCTCCTACGAGCAGTACTTC.

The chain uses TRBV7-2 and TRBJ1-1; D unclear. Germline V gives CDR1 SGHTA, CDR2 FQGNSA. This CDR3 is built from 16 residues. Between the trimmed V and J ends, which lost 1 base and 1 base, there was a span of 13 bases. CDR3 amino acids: CASSLGLGLGNTEAFF. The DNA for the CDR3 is TGTGCCAGCAGCTTAGGGTTAGGGTTAGGGAACACTGAAGCTTTCTTT.

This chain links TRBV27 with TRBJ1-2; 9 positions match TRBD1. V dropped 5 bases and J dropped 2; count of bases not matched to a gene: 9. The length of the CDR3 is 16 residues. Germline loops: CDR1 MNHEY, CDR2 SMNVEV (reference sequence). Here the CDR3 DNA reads TGTGCCAGCAGTCCGAACAGGGGGCGGGGGAACTATGGCTACACCTTC. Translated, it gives CASSPNRGRGNYGYTF.

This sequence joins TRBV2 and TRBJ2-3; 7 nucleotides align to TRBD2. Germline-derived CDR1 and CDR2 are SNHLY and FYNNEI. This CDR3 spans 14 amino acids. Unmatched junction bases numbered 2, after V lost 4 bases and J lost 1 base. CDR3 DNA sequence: TGTGCCAGCAGTGTCCGGGGGGGCACAGATACGCAGTATTTT. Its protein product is CASSVRGGTDTQYF.

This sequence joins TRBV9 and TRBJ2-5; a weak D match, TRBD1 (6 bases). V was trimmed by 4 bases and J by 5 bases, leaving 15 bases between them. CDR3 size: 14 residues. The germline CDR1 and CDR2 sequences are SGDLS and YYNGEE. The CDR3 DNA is TGTGCCAGCAGCCTCCAAAATCAGGGGGAGACCCAGTACTTC. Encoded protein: CASSLQNQGETQYF.

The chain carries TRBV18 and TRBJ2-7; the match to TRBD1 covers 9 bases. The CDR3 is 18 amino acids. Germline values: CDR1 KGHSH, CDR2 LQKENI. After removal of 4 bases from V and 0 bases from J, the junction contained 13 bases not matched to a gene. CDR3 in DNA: TGTGCCAGCTCACGGCGGAGGACAGGGGTTCGCAGCTCCTACGAGCAGTACTTC. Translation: CASSRRRTGVRSSYEQYF.

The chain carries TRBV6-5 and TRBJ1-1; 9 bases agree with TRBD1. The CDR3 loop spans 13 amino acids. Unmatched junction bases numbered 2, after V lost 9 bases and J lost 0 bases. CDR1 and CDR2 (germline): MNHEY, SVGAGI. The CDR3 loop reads CASGQGMNTEAFF. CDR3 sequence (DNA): TGTGCCAGTGGACAGGGGATGAACACTGAAGCTTTCTTT.

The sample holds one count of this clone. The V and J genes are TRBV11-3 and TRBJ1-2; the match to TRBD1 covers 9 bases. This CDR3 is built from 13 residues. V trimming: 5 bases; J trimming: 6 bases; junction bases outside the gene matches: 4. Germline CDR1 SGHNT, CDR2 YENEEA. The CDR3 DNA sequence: TGTGCCAGCAGCAACCGGGACAGGGATGGCTACACCTTC. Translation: CASSNRDRDGYTF. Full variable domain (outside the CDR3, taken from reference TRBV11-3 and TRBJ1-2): EAGVVQSPRYKIIEKKQPVAFWCNPISGHNTLYWYLQNLGQGPELLIRYENEEAVDDSQLPKDRFSAERLKGVDSTLKIQPAELGDSAVYLCASSNRDRDGYTFGSGTRLTVV.

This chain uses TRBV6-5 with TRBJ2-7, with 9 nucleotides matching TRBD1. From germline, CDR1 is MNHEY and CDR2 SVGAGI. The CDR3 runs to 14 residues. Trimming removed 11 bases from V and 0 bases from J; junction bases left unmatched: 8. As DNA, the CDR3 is TGTGCCTCCGGAGACAGGGGGGGCTCCTACGAGCAGTACTTC. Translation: CASGDRGGSYEQYF.

The CDR3 nucleotides read TGTGCCAGCAGTCCACAGGGGGACACTGAAGCTTTCTTT. Protein: CASSPQGDTEAFF. This rearrangement joins TRBV12-3 or TRBV12-4 to TRBJ1-1; 8 bases match TRBD1. CDR3 size: 13 residues. The V gene end was trimmed by 5 bases and the J gene end by 3 bases; junction bases not matched to a gene: 2.